This T cell receptor (beta chain) was obtained from a study of CXCR3-negative and CXCR3-positive naive CD8 T cells (dated by TCRdb to the late 2010s). Concerning the study at large: In total, 130 million to 150 million TRB reads were obtained, which works out to roughly 1.5 +/- 0.3 million reads per library. Diversity and physicochemical repertoire analyses were performed on 11 donors pooled from two independent experiments. The TRBV-TRBJ cluster analysis covered naive subsets from 5 donors and memory cells from 3 donors.

For every CD8+ T cell subset, around 300,000 cells were flow-sorted straight into RLT lysis buffer, and each subset was sorted in triplicate. To exclude memory contaminants, naive CD8+ T cells were stringently defined as CD45RO-CCR7+CD27+CD95-. Using standard density gradient centrifugation, peripheral blood mononuclear cells were isolated from buffy coats. Naive CXCR3-negative and CXCR3-positive CD8+ T cells were flow-sorted using a FACSAria III. Total RNA was extracted from sorted cells with an RNeasy Mini Kit. Broad study findings and their caveats: Freshly isolated PBMCs were used for most assays because CXCR3 expression partially decreased after cryopreservation. TRB CDR3s from CXCR3-positive naive cells showed higher hydrophobicity (lower Kidera factor 4), lower energy, and higher strength and volume indices than CXCR3-negative naive cells. Naive CXCR3-negative and CXCR3-positive cells from the same donor showed similar TRBV-TRBJ usage, whereas memory cells showed distinct patterns. Both naive subsets had comparably high repertoire diversity, while memory CD8+ T cells had much lower repertoire diversity. Because surface CD5, which has been linked to self-reactivity in mice, was comparable between naive subsets, TCR interaction strength was also inferred from TRB CDR3 physicochemical properties.

Sequencing relied on a NextSeq 550. The Human TCR Profiling Kit (MiLaboratory) was used to prepare UMI-labeled 5' RACE TRB cDNA libraries. The full amount of extracted RNA was used for cDNA synthesis, and the full amount of resulting cDNA was used for PCR amplification. Libraries were prepared in parallel using an identical number of PCR cycles. As for how the authors treated the data: MIGEC and MiXCR extracted about 50,000 +/- 10,000 unique UMI-labeled TRB cDNA molecules per library, requiring at least two reads per UMI. Each library averaged about 40,000 +/- 10,000 functional in-frame TRB CDR3 nucleotide clonotypes without stop codons. After downsampling to 5000 UMI-labeled TRB molecules per sample, diversity metrics, including normalized Shannon-Wiener and Chao1, were computed in VDJtools. VDJtools computed clonotype-size-weighted physicochemical properties of the central five CDR3 residues: interaction energy, strength, volume and Kidera factor 4. Reads reprocessed by TCRdb are summarized as one entry per CDR3 protein sequence, and DNA is absent. It is TCRdb's table, rather than the study itself, that gives the V and J calls and clone size. This specimen's table enumerates 43,000 or so distinct CDR3 sequences. The top ten clones comprise roughly 1.6% of the sample.

Worth noting for this clonotype: The specificity of this receptor is unknown.

The CDR3, from cysteine to phenylalanine, totals 18 residues. The protein alone is recorded here. This clonotype originated in a human donor in good health. Some clones in this sample may be carry-over from other donors' samples. The chain is assembled from TRBV21-1 and TRBJ2-6. TRBV21-1 is flagged as a pseudogene. Sequencing used naive CXCR3- CD8+ T cells from blood. The sample's cell subset or site, from its label and the paper: CD45RO-CCR7+CD27+CD95- naive CD8+ T cells lacking CXCR3 (TNR3-). CDR3 protein: CASSKVFGRISGANVLTF.